This TCR beta chain was obtained from a study of response to subunit inactivated influenza vaccine. This clonotype turned up a few times. Its specificity is not known. TCRdb used MiXCR to reprocess the RT-PCR reads, holding one entry per CDR3 protein. The sample yields over 150,000 distinct CDR3 sequences, over 8.5% seen once. The germline V and J ends were trimmed by 6 bases and 5 bases, with 21 bases remaining between them. This CDR3 has 16 amino acids. Germline V lookup: CDR1 MNHEY, CDR2 SMNVEV (reference sequence). Study-wide results and caveats: Authors suggested each seasonal flu vaccination may recruit only limited numbers of new T cells.

The input for sequencing was CD8+ T cells sorted from PBMCs, taken less than 30 months after vaccination. The rearrangement uses TRBV27 and TRBJ2-3, with D possibly TRBD1 on 6 matching bases. This TCR was recovered from a man aged 45-69 years who received an inactivated influenza vaccine. The CDR3 DNA reads TGTGCCAGCAGCCCTCTGGGACACCTTTCTGGAGATACGCAGTATTTT. Residues: CASSPLGHLSGDTQYF.